Listed here are 9 T cell receptor beta chains from one sample, sequenced in a study of Graves' ophthalmopathy and Graves' hyperthyroidism. As the template, RNA transcripts were used to amplify TCR beta CDR3 regions. First-round RT-PCR relied on HTBI primers, and a second-round multiplex PCR came next. Each CDR3 protein gets one entry after TCRdb re-called the multiplex PCR reads with MiXCR. Among 560,000 or so distinct CDR3 sequences listed, 35% to 45% were seen once. The sequenced sample consisted of peripheral blood or thyroid tissue (not recorded which). The receptor source for this set is an adult man with Graves' hyperthyroidism.

This clonotype came up many times. The rearrangement joins TRBV15 to TRBJ2-7, with D perhaps TRBD1 (7 bases). V was cut by 3 bases and J by 2 bases, with 11 bases left in between. Germline V gives CDR1 LNHNV, CDR2 YYDKDF (reference sequence). CDR3 size: 14 residues. The CDR3 is CATSRAGQTYEQYF. CDR3 DNA: TGTGCCACCAGCAGGGCGGGACAGACCTACGAGCAGTACTTC.

This clonotype was seen repeatedly, ten times or more. The chain has TRBV7-8 and TRBJ2-2; 12 bases map to TRBD2. The CDR3 is 16 amino acids. CDR1 is SGHVS and CDR2 is FQNEAQ in the germline V gene. J gave up 1 base and V 5 bases, and 2 bases lay outside the gene matches. In DNA form, the CDR3 reads TGTGCCAGCAGCCTGACTAGCGGGGGGAACACCGGGGAGCTGTTTTTT. Translation gives CASSLTSGGNTGELFF.

In its sample, this clonotype was seen many times. The CDR3 DNA follows: TGCAGCGTAGAACAGGGGTCCGAAGATACGCAGTATTTT. Its protein is CSVEQGSEDTQYF. The chain employs TRBV29-1 and TRBJ2-3; 7 bases are a match to TRBD1. The CDR3 spans 13 residues. V lost 6 bases, J lost 5 bases, and 8 bases stayed unmatched. Germline values: CDR1 SQVTM, CDR2 ANQGSEA.

This clonotype has ten or more counts. The V and J genes are TRBV29-1 and TRBJ1-1; possibly TRBD1 for D (5 bases). Trimming left V 4 bases short and J 7 bases short, with 16 bases between. The CDR3 contains 13 residues. Looked up from germline, CDR1 is SQVTM and CDR2 is ANQGSEA. The CDR3 region has the DNA TGCAGCGTTGTCCTCGGTGGGGCCGGTGAAGCTTTCTTT. As protein: CSVVLGGAGEAFF.

There are many counts of this clonotype. The chain uses TRBV20-1 and TRBJ2-7, with D possibly TRBD1 on 6 matching bases. CDR3 length equals 14 residues. The ends were cut back, 0 bases at V and 5 bases at J, with 14 bases in the middle. The germline CDR1 and CDR2 sequences are DFQATT and SNEGSKA (reference sequence). The CDR3 here is CSAREGHSSHEQYF. CDR3 nucleotides: TGCAGTGCTAGAGAGGGACATAGTTCCCACGAGCAGTACTTC.

This clonotype has at least ten counts. The chain combines TRBV4-2 with TRBJ1-5; D is unresolved. CDR1 and CDR2 (germline): LGHNA, YNFKEQ. The germline V and J ends were trimmed by 4 bases and 7 bases, with 14 bases remaining between them. The CDR3 covers 14 residues. CDR3 protein: CASSPSLSWQPQHF. CDR3 in DNA: TGTGCCAGCAGCCCGTCTCTCTCGTGGCAGCCCCAGCATTTT.

In its sample, this clonotype was seen many times. The chain carries TRBV10-3 and TRBJ1-2; maybe TRBD1 (6 bases). The germline V and J ends were trimmed by 8 bases and 0 bases, with 13 bases remaining between them. Germline CDR1 reads ENHRY; CDR2 reads SYGVKD. The CDR3 has 14 amino acids. CDR3 bases: TGTGCCATCCCTACGGGGGGCCCTAACTATGGCTACACCTTC. This codes for CAIPTGGPNYGYTF.

J is TRBJ2-5 and V is TRBV7-7; 12 bases are a match to TRBD2. The CDR3 consists of 16 residues. Looked up from germline, CDR1 is SSHAT and CDR2 is FNYEAQ (reference sequence). The CDR3 DNA follows: TGTGCTATCCCAGCTAGCGGGAGGGCCTCGGGGGAGACCCAGTACTTC. Amino acids: CAIPASGRASGETQYF.

V and J are TRBV12-5 and TRBJ2-5, with a tentative D call TRBD2 (7 bases). CDR1 LGHNT and CDR2 FRNRAP come from the germline V gene. Between the trimmed V and J ends, which lost 5 bases and 7 bases, there was a span of 20 bases. This CDR3 is 15 amino acids long. The CDR3 DNA sequence: TGTGCTAGTGGTCCGTGGGATCGGGGGGCTGGGACCCAGTACTTC. Translating gives CASGPWDRGAGTQYF.